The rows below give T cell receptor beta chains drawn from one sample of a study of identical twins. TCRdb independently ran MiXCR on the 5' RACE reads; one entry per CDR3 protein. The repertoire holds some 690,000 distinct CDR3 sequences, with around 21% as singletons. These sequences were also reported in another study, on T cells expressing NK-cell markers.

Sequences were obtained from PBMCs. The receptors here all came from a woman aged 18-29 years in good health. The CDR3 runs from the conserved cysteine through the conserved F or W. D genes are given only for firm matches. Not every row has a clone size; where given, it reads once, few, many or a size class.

CDR3 DNA: TGTGCCAGCAGGTACCTTAGGAGTACTGAAGCTTTCTTT
CDR3 protein: CASRYLRSTEAFF
clone size: few
D gene: NA
J gene: TRBJ1-1
V gene: TRBV6-5

CDR3 DNA: TGTGCCAGCAGTGGGTGGGGAAAGCCCCAGCATTTT
CDR3 protein: CASSGWGKPQHF
clone size: NA
D gene: NA
J gene: TRBJ1-5
V gene: TRBV2

CDR3 DNA: TGTGCCAGCAGCTTTGTGGGCTCGAATGAGCAGTTCTTC
CDR3 protein: CASSFVGSNEQFF
clone size: few
D gene: NA
J gene: TRBJ2-1
V gene: TRBV7-2

CDR3 DNA: TGTGCCAGCAGCGTTACAGGGGGGGGAACTGAAGCTTTCTTT
CDR3 protein: CASSVTGGGTEAFF
clone size: NA
D gene: TRBD1
J gene: TRBJ1-1
V gene: TRBV9

CDR3 DNA: TGTGCCAGCAGCCCTGGACTAGCGGGTCGGACAGATACGCAGTATTTT
CDR3 protein: CASSPGLAGRTDTQYF
clone size: few
D gene: TRBD2
J gene: TRBJ2-3
V gene: TRBV5-6

CDR3 DNA: TGTGCCAGCAGCTTGGGACCAGGAGGGGGGCAGGACTCCTATGGCTACACCTTC
CDR3 protein: CASSLGPGGGQDSYGYTF
clone size: NA
D gene: NA
J gene: TRBJ1-2
V gene: TRBV11-2

CDR3 DNA: TGTGCCAGCAGCTCACCCGTACCGAGGCTCGCTTCGTACACAGATACGCAGTATTTT
CDR3 protein: CASSSPVPRLASYTDTQYF
clone size: few
D gene: NA
J gene: TRBJ2-3
V gene: TRBV11-1

CDR3 DNA: TGTGCCAGCAGCCAAGGGACTAGCGGGGTTATGGAGACCCAGTACTTC
CDR3 protein: CASSQGTSGVMETQYF
clone size: few
D gene: TRBD2
J gene: TRBJ2-5
V gene: TRBV4-2

CDR3 DNA: TGCAGTGCTGTCCCCGGGACCAAATACGAGCAGTACTTC
CDR3 protein: CSAVPGTKYEQYF
clone size: NA
D gene: NA
J gene: TRBJ2-7
V gene: TRBV20-1

CDR3 DNA: TGTGCCAGCACCCAGACAGGGGGGAACACTGAAGCTTTCTTT
CDR3 protein: CASTQTGGNTEAFF
clone size: NA
D gene: TRBD1
J gene: TRBJ1-1
V gene: TRBV7-9

CDR3 DNA: TGTGCCAGCAGCCCTTTAGGGGCGAGCTCCTACGAGCAGTACTTC
CDR3 protein: CASSPLGASSYEQYF
clone size: few
D gene: NA
J gene: TRBJ2-7
V gene: TRBV9

CDR3 DNA: TGTGCCAGCAGTTATACGGAGGGTTCGGTCGGCTACACCTTC
CDR3 protein: CASSYTEGSVGYTF
clone size: NA
D gene: NA
J gene: TRBJ1-2
V gene: TRBV6-5

CDR3 DNA: TGCAGCGTGACAGGATTGGGAGACAACACCATATATTTT
CDR3 protein: CSVTGLGDNTIYF
clone size: few
D gene: NA
J gene: TRBJ1-3
V gene: TRBV29-1

CDR3 DNA: TGCGCCAGCAGCTGGTCGGCCAACAGGAATGAAAAACTGTTTTTT
CDR3 protein: CASSWSANRNEKLFF
clone size: NA
D gene: NA
J gene: TRBJ1-4
V gene: TRBV5-1

CDR3 DNA: TGTGCCAGCAGCGTAGTGTCGGCCTTAGATACTGAAGCTTTCTTT
CDR3 protein: CASSVVSALDTEAFF
clone size: many
D gene: NA
J gene: TRBJ1-1
V gene: TRBV9

CDR3 DNA: TGCGCCAGCAGCTTTGGGCAGGGGAGCTCCTACAATGAGCAGTTCTTC
CDR3 protein: CASSFGQGSSYNEQFF
clone size: few
D gene: NA
J gene: TRBJ2-1
V gene: TRBV5-1

CDR3 DNA: TGTGCCACCGCGGAGGAAGTACACGAAAAGCGGGAGACCCAGTACTTC
CDR3 protein: CATAEEVHEKRETQYF
clone size: NA
D gene: NA
J gene: TRBJ2-5
V gene: TRBV21-1

CDR3 DNA: TGCAGCGGGACTAGCGGGAGCTACGAGCAGTACTTC
CDR3 protein: CSGTSGSYEQYF
clone size: many
D gene: TRBD2
J gene: TRBJ2-7
V gene: TRBV29-1

CDR3 DNA: TGTGCCAGCAGGCTAACAGGAGAGGAAAAACTGTTTTTT
CDR3 protein: CASRLTGEEKLFF
clone size: NA
D gene: NA
J gene: TRBJ1-4
V gene: TRBV12-3/TRBV12-4

CDR3 DNA: TGTGCCAGCAGCGTACGAAGGGTCAACACCGGGGAGCTGTTTTTT
CDR3 protein: CASSVRRVNTGELFF
clone size: NA
D gene: NA
J gene: TRBJ2-2
V gene: TRBV9

CDR3 DNA: TGTGCCAGCAGCTCCGACATACCAAATCAGCCCCAGCATTTT
CDR3 protein: CASSSDIPNQPQHF
clone size: NA
D gene: NA
J gene: TRBJ1-5
V gene: TRBV7-9

CDR3 DNA: TGTGCCAGCCATACGGGGATTGAAGCTTTCTTT
CDR3 protein: CASHTGIEAFF
clone size: few
D gene: NA
J gene: TRBJ1-1
V gene: TRBV27

CDR3 DNA: TGTGCCAGCAGCGTAGCCGGACGGGAGTACGAGCAGTACTTC
CDR3 protein: CASSVAGREYEQYF
clone size: NA
D gene: NA
J gene: TRBJ2-7
V gene: TRBV9

CDR3 DNA: TGTGCCACCAGCAGTAGGACAGGGTCTGCCAATGAGCAGTTCTTC
CDR3 protein: CATSSRTGSANEQFF
clone size: NA
D gene: TRBD1
J gene: TRBJ2-1
V gene: TRBV15